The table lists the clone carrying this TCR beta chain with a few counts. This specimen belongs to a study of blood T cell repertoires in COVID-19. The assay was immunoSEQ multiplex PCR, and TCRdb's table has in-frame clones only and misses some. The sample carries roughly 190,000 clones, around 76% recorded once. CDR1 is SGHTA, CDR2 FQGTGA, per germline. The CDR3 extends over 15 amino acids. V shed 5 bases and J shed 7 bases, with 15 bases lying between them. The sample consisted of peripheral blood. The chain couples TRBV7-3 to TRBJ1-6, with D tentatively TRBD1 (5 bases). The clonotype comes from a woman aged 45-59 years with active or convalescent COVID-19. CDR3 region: CASSPLGGRNSPLHF. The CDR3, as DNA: TGTGCCAGCAGCCCCCTGGGGGGAAGGAATTCACCCCTCCACTTT.